Below, 19 T cell receptor beta chains from the same sample are listed, as sequenced in a study of blood T cell repertoires in COVID-19. Profiled with immunoSEQ multiplex PCR; TCRdb holds only in-frame clones, not every one. The sample has approximately 150,000 clones, roughly 90% seen once. The sample was PBMCs or T cells enriched from blood (not recorded which). These receptors came from a human donor with acute COVID-19. The donor label of this sample is uncertain.

The gene calls are TRBV7-8 and TRBJ1-2; 7 positions match TRBD1. V lost 4 bases and J lost 8; bases outside the gene matches: 7. Germline lookup yields CDR1 SGHVS and CDR2 FQNEAQ. The CDR3 sequence is 13 residues long. CDR3 nucleotide sequence: TGTGCCAGCAGCTCCCCGACAGGGCACGGCTACACCTTC. This translates into CASSSPTGHGYTF.

This clone came up once. V and J are TRBV24-1 and TRBJ2-1; 7 bases are a match to TRBD1. The junction had 2 bases not matched to a gene; V was cut back by 1 base and J by 12 bases. The V gene's germline CDR1 is KGHDR and CDR2 SFDVKD. CDR3 length: 12 residues. The CDR3 sequence: CATSDLTGAQFF. The CDR3 DNA is TGTGCCACCAGTGATTTAACAGGGGCGCAGTTCTTC.

In the case of this clone: Germline and junction disagree at one end, which may indicate a read error. This chain uses TRBV3-1 (or the pseudogene TRBV3-2) with TRBJ2-7, with D maybe TRBD1 (5 bases). Germline-derived CDR1 and CDR2 are LGHDT and YNNKEL (reference sequence). The CDR3 contains 10 residues. The CDR3 protein is CASSPGRVGF. Written as DNA, the CDR3 is TGTGCCAGCAGCCCGGGCAGGGTGGGCTTC.

The chain recombines TRBV3-1 (or the pseudogene TRBV3-2) with TRBJ2-1, with 10 bases identical to TRBD2. From germline, CDR1 is LGHDT and CDR2 YNNKEL (reference sequence). The CDR3 length is 13 residues. The J segment lost 16 bases and the V segment lost 3 bases, leaving 9 bases of the junction unmatched. CDR3 loop: CASSQEFSGGHFF. In nucleotides, the CDR3 is TGTGCCAGCAGCCAGGAATTTAGCGGGGGGCACTTCTTC.

The chain is built from TRBV7-8 and TRBJ2-2, with a weak D call TRBD1 (5 bases). Germline V lookup: CDR1 SGHVS, CDR2 FQNEAQ. CDR3 length: 17 residues. V dropped 3 bases and J dropped 6 bases, with 20 bases sitting between them. Written as DNA, the CDR3 is TGTGCCAGCAGCTTTAGTTCAGGGAATCTTTTTGCCGGGGAGCTGTTTTTT. Amino acid sequence: CASSFSSGNLFAGELFF.

CDR3 in amino acids: CASSPEDRGRPEAFF. The DNA of the CDR3 is TGTGCCAGCAGCCCCGAAGACAGGGGAAGGCCTGAAGCTTTCTTT. The chain carries TRBV7-9 and TRBJ1-1; 8 nucleotides match TRBD1. CDR1 is SEHNR, CDR2 FQNEAQ, per germline (reference sequence). The CDR3 sequence is 15 residues long. V was pared by 5 bases and J by 6 bases, with 11 bases of the junction left unmatched.

This chain connects TRBV13 to TRBJ2-7, with a tentative D call TRBD1 (6 bases). Germline CDR1 is PRHDT and CDR2 is FYEKMQ (reference sequence). This CDR3 region has 13 residues. Trimming left V 5 bases short and J 5 bases short, with 13 bases between. CDR3 nucleotides: TGTGCCAGCAGCCTACAGGGTCCCCACGAGCAGTACTTC. Translated, it gives CASSLQGPHEQYF.

On this clone: Other DNA sequences in the same sample also yield this CDR3. The gene calls are TRBV7-9 and TRBJ2-7; D is ambiguous. CDR3 length: 14 amino acids. Looked up from germline, CDR1 is SEHNR and CDR2 is FQNEAQ (reference sequence). V dropped 2 bases and J dropped 0 bases, with 8 bases sitting between them. The CDR3 region has the DNA TGTGCCAGCAGCTTAACAGCAAGCTCCTACGAGCAGTACTTC. This codes for CASSLTASSYEQYF.

This clone was counted between two and nine times. The genes are TRBV30 and TRBJ2-5; tentative D call: TRBD1 (6 bases). Germline CDR1 and CDR2: GTSNPN and SVGIG (reference sequence). This CDR3 is built from 16 residues. V lost 1 base, J lost 5 bases, and 20 bases lay in between. The CDR3 DNA sequence: TGTGCCTGGAGTGGGGCCGGGACACGCAATGGGGAGACCCAGTACTTC. Translating gives CAWSGAGTRNGETQYF.

This sequence joins TRBV9 and TRBJ1-4; TRBD1 might be the D (5 bases). Germline-derived CDR1 and CDR2 are SGDLS and YYNGEE. V shed 3 bases and J shed 3 bases, with 12 bases lying between them. The CDR3 contains 15 residues. In DNA, the CDR3 is TGTGCCAGCAGCGATCCCGGGACTGCTAATGAAAAACTGTTTTTT. It yields the protein CASSDPGTANEKLFF.

V is TRBV3-1 (or the pseudogene TRBV3-2) and J is TRBJ2-1; 10 nucleotides line up with TRBD2. The CDR3 sequence is 19 residues long. Losses at the gene ends were 1 base for V and 8 bases for J; bases not matched to a gene: 17. The V gene's germline CDR1 is LGHDT and CDR2 YNNKEL (reference sequence). This chain's CDR3 is CASSQGHGARASGGYEQFF. The DNA of the CDR3 is TGTGCCAGCAGCCAAGGGCACGGGGCGCGGGCTAGCGGGGGCTATGAGCAGTTCTTC.

The chain combines TRBV5-1 with TRBJ1-1; D is unresolved. This CDR3 contains 15 residues. With 0 bases removed from V and 3 bases from J, the gap between germline ends came to 12 bases. Germline V gene data show CDR1 as SGHRS and CDR2 as YFSETQ. The CDR3, as DNA: TGCGCCAGCAGCTTGGAGGTAGCGGCGGACACTGAAGCTTTCTTT. It codes for CASSLEVAADTEAFF. Variable domain in full (rest from reference TRBV5-1 and TRBJ1-1): KAGVTQTPRYLIKTRGQQVTLSCSPISGHRSVSWYQQTPGQGLQFLFEYFSETQRNKGNFPGRFSGRQFSNSRSEMNVSTLELGDSALYLCASSLEVAADTEAFFGQGTRLTVV.

J is TRBJ2-7 and V is TRBV11-2; TRBD2 matches at 8 bases. CDR1 SGHAT and CDR2 FQNNGV come from the germline V gene. The CDR3 covers 14 residues. Trimming cost V 6 bases and J 6 bases; bases outside gene matches: 10. CDR3 loop: CASSLTTGGSEQYF. CDR3 sequence (DNA): TGTGCCAGCAGTCTCACCACGGGGGGGTCCGAGCAGTACTTC.

The V call is TRBV9, the J call TRBJ2-7; TRBD1 might be the D (6 bases). The V gene's germline CDR1 is SGDLS and CDR2 YYNGEE. The CDR3 covers 14 residues. Trimming cost V 6 bases and J 0 bases, with 13 bases left between them. The CDR3 loop is CASTWGQGSYEQYF. CDR3 nucleotide sequence: TGTGCCAGCACGTGGGGGCAGGGCTCCTACGAGCAGTACTTC.

This clone was recorded only once. The chain has TRBV3-1 (or the pseudogene TRBV3-2) and TRBJ2-3; TRBD2 matches 11 bases. Unmatched junction bases numbered 2, after V lost 4 bases and J lost 8 bases. The length of the CDR3 is 13 residues. Germline CDR1 and CDR2: LGHDT and YNNKEL (reference sequence). DNA of the CDR3: TGTGCCAGCAGCCCCGGGACTAGCGGTACGCAGTATTTT. This codes for CASSPGTSGTQYF.

This clone was counted once. The V and J genes are TRBV30 and TRBJ1-2; D gene ambiguous. The germline gives CDR1 GTSNPN, CDR2 SVGIG (reference sequence). V was cut by 1 base and J by 4 bases, with 4 bases left in between. The CDR3 length is 11 residues. This chain's CDR3 is CAWSDSYGYTF. The CDR3, as DNA: TGTGCCTGGAGTGACAGCTATGGCTACACCTTC.

V gene TRBV10-3 combines with J gene TRBJ1-1, with D unclear. Trimming cost V 3 bases and J 1 base, with 6 bases left between them. Germline assignment: CDR1 ENHRY and CDR2 SYGVKD. The CDR3 runs to 13 residues. This CDR3 is CAISDRSNTEAFF. Here the CDR3 DNA reads TGTGCCATCAGTGACAGATCGAACACTGAAGCTTTCTTT.

The chain employs TRBV7-8 and TRBJ2-5; 13 bases are shared with TRBD2. V gave up 8 bases and J gave up 3 bases; unmatched junction bases: 15. This CDR3 contains 18 residues. Germline V gene sequence: CDR1 SGHVS, CDR2 FQNEAQ. CDR3 region: CASWEGLAGADGEETQYF. The CDR3 nucleotides read TGTGCCAGCTGGGAAGGACTAGCGGGGGCCGATGGGGAAGAGACCCAGTACTTC.

The chain couples TRBV18 to TRBJ1-1, with 9 positions matching TRBD1. The germline CDR1 and CDR2 sequences are KGHSH and LQKENI. Trimming cost V 5 bases and J 7 bases; bases outside gene matches: 8. This CDR3 comprises 14 residues. CDR3 DNA sequence: TGTGCCAGCTCATACAGCGAGACAGGGGGTGAAGCTTTCTTT. Its translation is CASSYSETGGEAFF.